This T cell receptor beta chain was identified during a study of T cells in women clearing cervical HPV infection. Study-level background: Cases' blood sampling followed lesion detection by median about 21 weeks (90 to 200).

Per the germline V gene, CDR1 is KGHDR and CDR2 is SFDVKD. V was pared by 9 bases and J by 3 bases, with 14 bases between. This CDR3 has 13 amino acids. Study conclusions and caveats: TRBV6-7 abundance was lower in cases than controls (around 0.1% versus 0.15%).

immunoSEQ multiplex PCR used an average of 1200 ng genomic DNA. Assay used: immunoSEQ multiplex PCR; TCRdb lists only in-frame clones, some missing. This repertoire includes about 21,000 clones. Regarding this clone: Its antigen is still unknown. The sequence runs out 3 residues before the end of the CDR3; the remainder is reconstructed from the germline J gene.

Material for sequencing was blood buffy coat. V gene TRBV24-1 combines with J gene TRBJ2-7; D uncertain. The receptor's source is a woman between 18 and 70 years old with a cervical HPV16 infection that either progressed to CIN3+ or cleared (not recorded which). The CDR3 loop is CATYWKGYYEQYF. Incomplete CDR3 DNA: TGTGCCACCTACTGGAAGGGCTACTACGAG.